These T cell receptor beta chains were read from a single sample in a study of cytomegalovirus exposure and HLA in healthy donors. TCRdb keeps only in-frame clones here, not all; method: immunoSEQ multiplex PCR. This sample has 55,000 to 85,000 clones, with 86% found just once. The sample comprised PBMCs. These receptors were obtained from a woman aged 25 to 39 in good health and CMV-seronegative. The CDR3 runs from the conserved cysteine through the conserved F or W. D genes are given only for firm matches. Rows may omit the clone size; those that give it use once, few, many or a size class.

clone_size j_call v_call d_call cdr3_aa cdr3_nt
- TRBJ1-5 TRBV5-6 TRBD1 CASSLGTGGTQPQHF TGTGCCAGCAGCTTGGGTACAGGGGGTACCCAGCCCCAGCATTTT
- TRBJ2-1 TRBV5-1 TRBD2 CASSQGLAGGLSSYNEQFF TGCGCCAGCAGCCAGGGACTAGCGGGCGGCTTAAGCTCCTACAATGAGCAGTTCTTC
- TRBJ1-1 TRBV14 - CASSQVDRTEAFF TGTGCCAGCAGCCAAGTAGACAGAACTGAAGCTTTCTTT
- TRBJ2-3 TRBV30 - CAWSVRGDTQYF TGTGCCTGGAGTGTACGAGGAGATACGCAGTATTTT
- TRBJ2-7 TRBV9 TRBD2 CASSVPGLGSSYEQYF TGTGCCAGCAGCGTACCGGGACTAGGCAGCTCCTACGAGCAGTACTTC
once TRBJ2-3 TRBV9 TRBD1 CASSGDRGDTQYF TGTGCCAGCAGCGGGGACAGGGGAGATACGCAGTATTTT
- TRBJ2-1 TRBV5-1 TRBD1 CASSQGQLGEQFF TGCGCCAGCAGCCAGGGACAGCTGGGTGAGCAGTTCTTC
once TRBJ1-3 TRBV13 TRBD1 CASSSGTGGNTIYF TGTGCCAGCAGCTCCGGGACAGGGGGAAACACCATATATTTT
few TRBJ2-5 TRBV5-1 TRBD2 CASSGGASGRFAQETQYF TGCGCCAGCAGCGGCGGGGCTAGCGGGAGGTTCGCCCAAGAGACCCAGTACTTC
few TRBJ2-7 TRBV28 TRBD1 CASVGQGDEQYF TGTGCCAGCGTGGGACAGGGGGACGAGCAGTACTTC
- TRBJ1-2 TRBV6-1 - CASSEMENYGYTF TGTGCCAGCAGTGAAATGGAGAACTATGGCTACACCTTC
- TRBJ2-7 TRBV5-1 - CASSRRDSPNEQYF TGCGCCAGCAGCCGTAGGGACTCGCCCAACGAGCAGTACTTC
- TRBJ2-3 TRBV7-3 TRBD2 CASSGLVGGKGSTDTQYF TGTGCCAGCAGCGGACTAGTGGGAGGGAAAGGGAGCACAGATACGCAGTATTTT
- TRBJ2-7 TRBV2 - CASSEITAGKAYF TGTGCCAGCAGTGAAATTACCGCAGGGAAGGCGTACTTC
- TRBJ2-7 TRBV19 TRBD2 CASSMTSGAYEQYF TGTGCCAGTAGTATGACTAGCGGGGCCTACGAGCAGTACTTC
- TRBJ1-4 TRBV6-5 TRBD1 CASSSSGGAREKLFF TGTGCCAGCAGTTCCTCAGGGGGCGCAAGGGAAAAACTGTTTTTT
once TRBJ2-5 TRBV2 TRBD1 CASSPQTGKETQYF TGTGCCAGCAGTCCTCAGACAGGGAAAGAGACCCAGTACTTC
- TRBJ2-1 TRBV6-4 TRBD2 CASSETSADNEQFF TGTGCCAGCAGTGAGACTAGCGCCGACAATGAGCAGTTCTTC
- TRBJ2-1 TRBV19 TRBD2 CASSPPVRLAGSYNEQFF TGTGCCAGTAGTCCACCGGTCCGACTAGCGGGATCTTACAATGAGCAGTTCTTC
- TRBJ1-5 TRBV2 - CASSYVGVNQPQHF TGTGCCAGCAGTTATGTAGGGGTCAATCAGCCCCAGCATTTT
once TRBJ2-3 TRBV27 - CAITDDFTDTQYF TGTGCCATCACTGACGACTTCACAGATACGCAGTATTTT
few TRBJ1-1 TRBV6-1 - CASSVGGMNTEAFF TGTGCCAGCAGTGTGGGAGGGATGAACACTGAAGCTTTCTTT
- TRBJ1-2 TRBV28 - CASSLQGGGYTF TGTGCCAGCAGTTTACAGGGCGGTGGCTACACCTTC
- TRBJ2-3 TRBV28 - CAILPGIGSDTQYF TGTGCCATCCTCCCAGGGATCGGCTCGGATACGCAGTATTTT
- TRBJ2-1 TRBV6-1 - CASSEGPADYNEQFF TGTGCCAGCAGTGAAGGACCAGCGGACTACAATGAGCAGTTCTTC
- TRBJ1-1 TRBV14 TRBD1 CASSLGWQGGTEAFF TGTGCCAGCAGCCTGGGTTGGCAGGGGGGCACTGAAGCTTTCTTT
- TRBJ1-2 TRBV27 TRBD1 CASSSHLGQHYGYTF TGTGCCAGCAGTTCCCACTTGGGACAGCACTATGGCTACACCTTC
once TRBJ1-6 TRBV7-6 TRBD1 CASSLGQGPYNSPLHF TGTGCCAGCAGCTTAGGACAGGGCCCCTATAATTCACCCCTCCACTTT
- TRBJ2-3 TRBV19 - CASSPLPSTDTQYF TGTGCCAGTAGTCCACTGCCCTCCACAGATACGCAGTATTTT
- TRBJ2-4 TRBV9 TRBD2 CAGSGTTRDKNIQYF TGTGCCGGCAGCGGGACTACTCGAGACAAAAACATTCAGTACTTC
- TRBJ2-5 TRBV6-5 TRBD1 CASSYGGQGSETQYF TGTGCCAGCAGTTACGGGGGACAGGGGAGCGAGACCCAGTACTTC
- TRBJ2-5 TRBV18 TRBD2 CASSPLAGGPIPQETQYF TGTGCCAGCTCACCCCTAGCGGGAGGGCCTATTCCCCAAGAGACCCAGTACTTC
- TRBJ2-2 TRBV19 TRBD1 CASNGQGLQRSTGELFF TGTGCCAGTAATGGACAGGGCCTTCAACGAAGTACCGGGGAGCTGTTTTTT
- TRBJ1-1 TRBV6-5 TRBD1 CASSRDREAEAFF TGTGCCAGCAGTCGAGACAGGGAAGCTGAAGCTTTCTTT
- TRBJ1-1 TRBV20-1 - CSAGAVVEAFF TGCAGTGCTGGGGCCGTAGTTGAAGCTTTCTTT
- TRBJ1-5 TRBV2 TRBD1 CASSPQGADNQPQHF TGTGCCAGCAGTCCACAGGGGGCAGACAATCAGCCCCAGCATTTT
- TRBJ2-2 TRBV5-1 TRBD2 CASSFRLAGTNTGELFF TGCGCCAGCAGCTTTCGGCTAGCGGGGACGAACACCGGGGAGCTGTTTTTT
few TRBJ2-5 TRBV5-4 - CASSRAGAQETQYF TGTGCCAGCAGTAGGGCAGGGGCCCAAGAGACCCAGTACTTC
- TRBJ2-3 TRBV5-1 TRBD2 CASSLGGSGSFTDTQYF TGCGCCAGCAGCTTGGGGGGTAGCGGGAGCTTCACAGATACGCAGTATTTT
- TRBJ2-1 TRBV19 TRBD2 CASSIVLAGGNEQFF TGTGCCAGTAGTATAGTGCTAGCGGGGGGCAATGAGCAGTTCTTC
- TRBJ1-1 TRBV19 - CASSIDILTEAFF TGTGCCAGTAGTATCGACATCCTCACTGAAGCTTTCTTT